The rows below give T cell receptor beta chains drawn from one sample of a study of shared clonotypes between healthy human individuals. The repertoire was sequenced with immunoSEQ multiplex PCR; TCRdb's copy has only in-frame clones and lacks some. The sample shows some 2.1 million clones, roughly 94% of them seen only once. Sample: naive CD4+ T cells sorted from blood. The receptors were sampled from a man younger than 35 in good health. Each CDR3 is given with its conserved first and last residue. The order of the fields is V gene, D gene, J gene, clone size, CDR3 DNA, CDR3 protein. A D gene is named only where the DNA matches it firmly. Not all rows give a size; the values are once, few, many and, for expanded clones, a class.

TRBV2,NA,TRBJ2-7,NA,TGTGCCAGCAGTGAATCAGGGGACTGGAGGGACTACGAGCAGTACTTC,CASSESGDWRDYEQYF
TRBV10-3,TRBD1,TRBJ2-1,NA,TGTGCCATCAGTGGCGCGACAGGGGTCGCGTACAATGAGCAGTTCTTC,CAISGATGVAYNEQFF
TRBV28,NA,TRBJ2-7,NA,TGTGCCACCTGGACAGAAACCTACGAGCAGTACTTC,CATWTETYEQYF
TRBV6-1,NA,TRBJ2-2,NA,TGTGCCAGCAGTGATTACGTTCGGGCCGGGGAGCTGTTTTTT,CASSDYVRAGELFF
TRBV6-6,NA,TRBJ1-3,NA,TGTGCCAGCAGTTACTCGCCCGGAGGAAACACCATATATTTT,CASSYSPGGNTIYF
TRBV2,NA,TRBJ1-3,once,TGTGCCAGCAGTGAAACAGGGAGGGACACCATATATTTT,CASSETGRDTIYF
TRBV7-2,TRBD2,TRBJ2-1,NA,TGTGCCAGCAGAAAAGAGGGCGGGAGCTCCTACAATGAGCAGTTCTTC,CASRKEGGSSYNEQFF
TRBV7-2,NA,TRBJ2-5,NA,TGTGCCAGCAGCTTATTCCGGGGACAGACCCAGTACTTC,CASSLFRGQTQYF
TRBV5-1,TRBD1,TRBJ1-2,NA,TGCGCCAGCAGCTCGGACAGGGTTGGCTATGGCTACACCTTC,CASSSDRVGYGYTF
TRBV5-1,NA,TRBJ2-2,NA,TGCGCCAGCAGCTTGAGTACCTCGAACACCGGGGAGCTGTTTTTT,CASSLSTSNTGELFF
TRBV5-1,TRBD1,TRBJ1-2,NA,TGCGCCAGCAGCTCTGCCAATGCACAGGGGACGGAGGGCTACACCTTC,CASSSANAQGTEGYTF
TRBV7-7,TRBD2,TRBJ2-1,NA,TGTGCTAGCAGCTCGGGACTAGCCTACAATGAGCAGTTCTTC,CASSSGLAYNEQFF
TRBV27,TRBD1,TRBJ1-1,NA,TGTGCCAGCAGTTCCTTAGGGGGACAGGGTACCACTGAAGCTTTCTTT,CASSSLGGQGTTEAFF
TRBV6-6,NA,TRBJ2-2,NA,TGTGCCAGCACCGACAGATCAACTCCCACCGGGGAGCTGTTTTTT,CASTDRSTPTGELFF
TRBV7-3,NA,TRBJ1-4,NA,TGTGCCAGCAGCTGGGGGAGGTCTAATGAAAAACTGTTTTTT,CASSWGRSNEKLFF
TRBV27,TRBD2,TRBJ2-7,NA,TGTGCCAGCAGTGGCTATAGCGGGAGGGCCTGGTACGAGCAGTACTTC,CASSGYSGRAWYEQYF
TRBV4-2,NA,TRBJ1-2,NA,TGTGCCAGCAGCCAAGGAATTGAGCCCAGGGGTGGCTACACCTTC,CASSQGIEPRGGYTF
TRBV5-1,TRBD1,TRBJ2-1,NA,TGCGCCAGCAGCTGGGGGCGGACAGGCAATGAGCAGTTCTTC,CASSWGRTGNEQFF
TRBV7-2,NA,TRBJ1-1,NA,TGTGCCAGCAGCTTAGACAGGGTCACTGAAGCTTTCTTT,CASSLDRVTEAFF
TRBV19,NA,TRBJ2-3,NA,TGTGCCAGTAGTGACAGGTCATACTCTAGCACAGATACGCAGTATTTT,CASSDRSYSSTDTQYF
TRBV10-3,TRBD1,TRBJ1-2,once,TGTGCCATAGACAGGGTAGGCTATGGCTACACCTTC,CAIDRVGYGYTF
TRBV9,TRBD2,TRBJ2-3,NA,TGTGCCAGCAGCGTAGATTCTAGCGGGAGTAGTGAGCAGTATTTT,CASSVDSSGSSEQYF
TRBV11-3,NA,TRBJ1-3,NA,TGTGCCAGCAGCTTAGTACAGACACTCTCTGGAAACACCATATATTTT,CASSLVQTLSGNTIYF
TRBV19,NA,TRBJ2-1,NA,TGTGCCAGTAGTATAGAGGAGGGCCCCACCTACAATGAGCAGTTCTTC,CASSIEEGPTYNEQFF
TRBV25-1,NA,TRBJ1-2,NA,TGTGCCAGCAGTGGGAGTAGGGACTTACATTTC,CASSGSRDLHF
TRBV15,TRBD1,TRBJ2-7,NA,TGTGCCACCAGCAGACAGGGGGCGGGCGAGCAGTACTTC,CATSRQGAGEQYF
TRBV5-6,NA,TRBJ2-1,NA,TGTGCCAGCAGCTTGGAAGAGCCAAGCTCCTACAATGAGCAGTTCTTC,CASSLEEPSSYNEQFF
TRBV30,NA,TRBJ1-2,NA,TGTGCCTGGAGTTCTACCCTCCATGCTTGGGGCTCTTATGGCTACACCTTC,CAWSSTLHAWGSYGYTF
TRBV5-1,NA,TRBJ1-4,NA,TGCGCCAGCAGCTCAGGGGTTAATGAAAAACTGTTTTTT,CASSSGVNEKLFF
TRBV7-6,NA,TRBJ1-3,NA,TGTGCCAGCAGCTTAGCGCCTACTTCTGGAAACACCATATATTTT,CASSLAPTSGNTIYF
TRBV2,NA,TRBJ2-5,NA,TGTGCCATCATCGACAGGAGCCCTGGGACCCAGTACTTC,CAIIDRSPGTQYF
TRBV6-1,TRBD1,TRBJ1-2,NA,TGTGCCAGCAGTGAAGCTGGGGGACAGGGGTATGGCTACACCTTC,CASSEAGGQGYGYTF
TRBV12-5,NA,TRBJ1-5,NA,TGTGCTAGTGGTTTGGAGCCCACCTCGCCCCAGCATTTT,CASGLEPTSPQHF
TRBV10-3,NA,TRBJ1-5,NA,TGTGCCATCAGTGAGGTCGGTACAGGCAATCAGCCCCAGCATTTT,CAISEVGTGNQPQHF
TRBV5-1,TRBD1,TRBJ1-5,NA,TGCGCCAGCAGCTTAACAGGGGATCAGCCCCAGCATTTT,CASSLTGDQPQHF
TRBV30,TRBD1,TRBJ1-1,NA,TGTGCCTGGGACTCGGGACAGGTGAACACTGAAGCTTTCTTT,CAWDSGQVNTEAFF
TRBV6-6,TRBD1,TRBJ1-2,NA,TGTGCCAGCAGTTACGGGACAGGGGCAAGCTATGGCTACACCTTC,CASSYGTGASYGYTF
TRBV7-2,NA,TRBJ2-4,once,TGTGCCAGCAGCTTAAGAAGACCGACAAAAAACATTCAGTACTTC,CASSLRRPTKNIQYF
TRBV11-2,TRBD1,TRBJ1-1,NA,TGTGCCAGCAGCCGAGGACAGGTTGGTGAAGCTTTCTTT,CASSRGQVGEAFF
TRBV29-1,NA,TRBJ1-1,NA,TGCAGCGTTGACCCGACAATCCGGGGTCGACTCCGCATGAACACTGAAGCTTTCTTT,CSVDPTIRGRLRMNTEAFF
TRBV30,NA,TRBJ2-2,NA,TGTGCCTGGAGTCATTCCAGGAGCACCGGGGAGCTGTTTTTT,CAWSHSRSTGELFF
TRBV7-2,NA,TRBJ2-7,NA,TGTGCCAGCAGCTTAGGTGGACCGTCCTACGAGCAGTACTTC,CASSLGGPSYEQYF
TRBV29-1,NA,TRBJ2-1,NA,TGCAGCGTCGCCAGGACAGATGAGCAGTTCTTC,CSVARTDEQFF
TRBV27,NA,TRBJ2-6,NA,TGTGCCAGCAGCCTACTTGCGGCTGGGGCCAACGTCCTGACTTTC,CASSLLAAGANVLTF
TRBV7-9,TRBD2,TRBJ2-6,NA,TGTGCCAGCAGCTTAGAGGGACTAGCGGGGTCTGGGGCCAACGTCCTGACTTTC,CASSLEGLAGSGANVLTF
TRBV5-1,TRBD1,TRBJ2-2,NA,TGCGCCAGCAGCGAGAAATTGGGACAGTACACCGGGGAGCTGTTTTTT,CASSEKLGQYTGELFF
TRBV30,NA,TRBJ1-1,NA,TGTGCCTGGAGTCTGGGCAGAAACACTGAAGCTTTCTTT,CAWSLGRNTEAFF
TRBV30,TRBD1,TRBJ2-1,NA,TGTGCCTGGAATGAGGCAGGGGGTGAGCAGTTCTTC,CAWNEAGGEQFF
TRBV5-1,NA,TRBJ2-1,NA,TGCGCCAGCAGCTTGGCAGGGATGTCCTACAATGAGCAGTTCTTC,CASSLAGMSYNEQFF
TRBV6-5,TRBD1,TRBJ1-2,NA,TGTGCCAGCAGAACGGCCGGGACAGGCTATGGCTACACCTTC,CASRTAGTGYGYTF
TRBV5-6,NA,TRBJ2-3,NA,TGTGCCGTGAGTTCGGGGAACACAGATACGCAGTATTTT,CAVSSGNTDTQYF
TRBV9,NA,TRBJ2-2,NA,TGTGCCAGCAGTGGGGGACTCACCACCGGGGAGCTGTTTTTT,CASSGGLTTGELFF
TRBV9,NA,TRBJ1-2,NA,TGTGCCAGCAGCGTAGGGAATGGCTACACCTTC,CASSVGNGYTF
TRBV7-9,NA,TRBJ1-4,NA,TGTGCCAGCAGCTTCGGCAGGGTCGCCGGTGAAAAACTGTTTTTT,CASSFGRVAGEKLFF
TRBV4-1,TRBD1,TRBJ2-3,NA,TGCGCCAGCAGTCGGGACAGGGGAATTACAGATACGCAGTATTTT,CASSRDRGITDTQYF